A selection of T cell receptor beta chains follows, all from one sample in a study of blood T cell repertoires in COVID-19. The method was immunoSEQ multiplex PCR; TCRdb's version includes in-frame clones alone and lacks a portion of them. The sample carries around 370,000 clones, 85% to 90% recorded once. The specimen was peripheral blood. The receptors originated from a woman aged 50 to 60 with COVID-19, enrolled during active disease. Both conserved end residues are part of each CDR3. Each record gives: clone size, J gene, D gene, V gene, CDR3 length, CDR3 protein, CDR3 DNA. The D gene is left open where the match is weak. Some rows have no size entry. The others give once, few or many, or a class for an expanded clone.

size: .
J: TRBJ2-5
D: .
V: TRBV3-1/TRBV3-2
length: 13
CDR3: CASSQVRFETQYF
DNA: TGTGCCAGCAGCCAAGTCCGGTTTGAGACCCAGTACTTC

size: .
J: TRBJ2-7
D: .
V: TRBV12-3/TRBV12-4
length: 13
CDR3: CASSVRLEYEQYF
DNA: TGTGCCAGCAGTGTGCGACTAGAATACGAGCAGTACTTC

size: once
J: TRBJ2-2
D: .
V: TRBV24-1
length: 14
CDR3: CATSGSVNTGELFF
DNA: TGTGCCACCAGTGGGAGCGTGAACACCGGGGAGCTGTTTTTT

size: .
J: TRBJ2-1
D: .
V: TRBV2
length: 12
CDR3: CASRSLGNEQFF
DNA: TGTGCCAGCAGGTCACTAGGTAATGAGCAGTTCTTC

size: once
J: TRBJ1-1
D: .
V: TRBV29-1
length: 13
CDR3: CSVAVAMNTEAFF
DNA: TGCAGCGTTGCAGTAGCGATGAACACTGAAGCTTTCTTT

size: .
J: TRBJ2-7
D: TRBD2
V: TRBV6-5
length: 15
CDR3: CASSYSMAGGYEQYF
DNA: TGTGCCAGCAGTTACTCGATGGCGGGAGGGTACGAGCAGTACTTC

size: .
J: TRBJ2-6
D: .
V: TRBV30
length: 14
CDR3: CAWGFAAGANVLTF
DNA: TGTGCCTGGGGATTCGCAGCTGGGGCCAACGTCCTGACTTTC

size: .
J: TRBJ2-7
D: TRBD2
V: TRBV11-2
length: 15
CDR3: CASSLRAGGPREQYF
DNA: TGTGCCAGCAGCTTACGGGCGGGAGGGCCCAGAGAGCAGTACTTC

size: .
J: TRBJ1-6
D: .
V: TRBV5-1
length: 13
CDR3: CASSLSGDSPLHF
DNA: TGCGCCAGCAGCTTGTCAGGGGATTCACCCCTCCACTTT

size: .
J: TRBJ1-4
D: .
V: TRBV4-3
length: 17
CDR3: CASSQDSAGGGWEKLFF
DNA: TGCGCCAGCAGCCAAGATAGCGCCGGGGGGGGATGGGAAAAACTGTTTTTT

size: once
J: TRBJ2-3
D: .
V: TRBV7-9
length: 16
CDR3: CASSLGGRAGTDTQYF
DNA: TGTGCCAGCAGCTTAGGGGGGCGAGCGGGGACCGACACGCAGTATTTT

size: .
J: TRBJ2-7
D: TRBD2
V: TRBV6-2/TRBV6-3
length: 17
CDR3: CASSFSTTGTSGYEQYF
DNA: TGTGCCAGCAGTTTTTCTACGACCGGGACTAGCGGTTACGAGCAGTACTTC

size: few
J: TRBJ2-1
D: TRBD2
V: TRBV9
length: 15
CDR3: CASSFTWTSYNEQFF
DNA: TGTGCCAGCAGCTTCACCTGGACTAGCTACAATGAGCAGTTCTTC

size: .
J: TRBJ2-7
D: TRBD1
V: TRBV4-1
length: 15
CDR3: CASSQTGTGGFEQYF
DNA: TGCGCCAGCAGCCAAACCGGGACAGGGGGTTTCGAGCAGTACTTC

size: .
J: TRBJ2-7
D: TRBD2
V: TRBV5-6
length: 15
CDR3: CASSLEGAGVYEQYF
DNA: TGTGCCAGCAGCTTGGAAGGGGCGGGAGTCTACGAGCAGTACTTC

size: few
J: TRBJ1-4
D: .
V: TRBV19
length: 18
CDR3: CASSDVGVSRKANEKLFF
DNA: TGTGCCAGTAGCGACGTGGGAGTCAGCCGCAAAGCTAATGAAAAACTGTTTTTT

size: once
J: TRBJ2-7
D: TRBD1
V: TRBV28
length: 14
CDR3: CASRKGQGAREQYF
DNA: TGTGCCAGCAGAAAGGGACAGGGGGCACGAGAGCAGTACTTC

size: .
J: TRBJ2-3
D: TRBD2
V: TRBV24-1
length: 16
CDR3: CATSDFKGGVPDTQYF
DNA: TGTGCCACCAGTGATTTCAAGGGAGGGGTCCCAGATACGCAGTATTTT

size: .
J: TRBJ2-1
D: .
V: TRBV19
length: 12
CDR3: CASTDSNNEQFF
DNA: TGTGCCAGTACAGACTCCAACAATGAGCAGTTCTTC

size: .
J: TRBJ1-4
D: .
V: TRBV25-1
length: 17
CDR3: CASSGLPRRRGNEKLFF
DNA: TGTGCCAGCAGTGGATTACCCCGGCGGAGGGGTAATGAAAAACTGTTTTTT

size: .
J: TRBJ2-3
D: TRBD2
V: TRBV2
length: 16
CDR3: CASSPQGAGGTDTQYF
DNA: TGTGCCAGCAGTCCACAAGGAGCGGGAGGCACAGATACGCAGTATTTT

size: .
J: TRBJ1-2
D: TRBD1
V: TRBV2
length: 13
CDR3: CASRAGQNYGYTF
DNA: TGTGCCAGCAGGGCGGGACAGAACTATGGCTACACCTTC

size: once
J: TRBJ1-1
D: .
V: TRBV7-9
length: 14
CDR3: CASTIQGVITEAFF
DNA: TGTGCCAGCACCATACAGGGCGTTATCACTGAAGCTTTCTTT

size: .
J: TRBJ1-1
D: .
V: TRBV18
length: 14
CDR3: CASSPGGGFTEAFF
DNA: TGTGCCAGCTCACCAGGGGGCGGGTTCACTGAAGCTTTCTTT

size: many
J: TRBJ2-7
D: .
V: TRBV20-1
length: 12
CDR3: CSASLSSYEQYF
DNA: TGCAGTGCTAGTCTCAGCTCCTACGAGCAGTACTTC

size: .
J: TRBJ2-1
D: .
V: TRBV5-7
length: 15
CDR3: CASSFSGYPYNEQFF
DNA: TGTGCCAGCAGCTTCAGCGGTTACCCCTACAATGAGCAGTTCTTC

size: .
J: TRBJ1-2
D: TRBD1
V: TRBV4-1
length: 16
CDR3: CASSQPGQQTLGGYTF
DNA: TGCGCCAGCAGCCAACCGGGACAGCAAACCCTCGGGGGCTACACCTTC

size: .
J: TRBJ1-2
D: .
V: TRBV19
length: 14
CDR3: CASSKTTGVYGYTF
DNA: TGTGCCAGTAGTAAGACAACGGGAGTGTATGGCTACACCTTC

size: .
J: TRBJ2-7
D: TRBD2
V: TRBV9
length: 19
CDR3: CASSVGRGLAFSSTNEQYF
DNA: TGTGCCAGCAGCGTAGGTAGGGGACTAGCGTTTTCCTCTACCAACGAGCAGTACTTC

size: .
J: TRBJ2-2
D: TRBD2
V: TRBV24-1
length: 14
CDR3: CATSPGLDTGELFF
DNA: TGTGCCACCAGCCCGGGACTAGACACCGGGGAGCTGTTTTTT

size: few
J: TRBJ2-1
D: .
V: TRBV7-9
length: 14
CDR3: CASSLGLGKDEQFF
DNA: TGTGCCAGCAGCTTAGGCCTAGGTAAAGATGAGCAGTTCTTC

size: .
J: TRBJ2-3
D: TRBD1
V: TRBV29-1
length: 13
CDR3: CSEVTGGTDTQYF
DNA: TGCAGCGAGGTGACAGGGGGCACAGATACGCAGTATTTT

size: .
J: TRBJ2-3
D: .
V: TRBV29-1
length: 14
CDR3: CSVEGHRLADTQYF
DNA: TGCAGCGTTGAAGGCCACAGGTTGGCGGATACGCAGTATTTT

size: .
J: TRBJ1-1
D: TRBD1
V: TRBV5-4
length: 15
CDR3: CASTLQGAWSTEAFF
DNA: TGTGCCAGCACTCTCCAGGGGGCGTGGAGCACTGAAGCTTTCTTT

size: .
J: TRBJ1-4
D: .
V: TRBV11-2
length: 15
CDR3: CASSFPDRLNEKLFF
DNA: TGTGCCAGCAGCTTTCCCGACAGGCTTAATGAAAAACTGTTTTTT

size: once
J: TRBJ1-5
D: TRBD1
V: TRBV28
length: 16
CDR3: CASSLFGQGSNQPQHF
DNA: TGTGCCAGCAGTTTATTCGGACAGGGGAGCAATCAGCCCCAGCATTTT

size: .
J: TRBJ1-5
D: .
V: TRBV28
length: 13
CDR3: CASRDSFNQPQHF
DNA: TGTGCCAGCAGGGACAGCTTCAATCAGCCCCAGCATTTT

size: .
J: TRBJ1-6
D: .
V: TRBV7-2
length: 14
CDR3: CASSFPGVDSPLHF
DNA: TGTGCCAGCAGCTTTCCCGGGGTCGATTCACCCCTCCACTTT

size: few
J: TRBJ2-1
D: .
V: TRBV7-7
length: 13
CDR3: CASSLSEFHEQFF
DNA: TGTGCTAGCAGCTTGAGTGAGTTTCACGAGCAGTTCTTC

size: .
J: TRBJ1-3
D: .
V: TRBV3-1/TRBV3-2
length: 12
CDR3: CASSPRERPIYF
DNA: TGTGCCAGCAGCCCTCGGGAAAGGCCCATATATTTT

size: .
J: TRBJ2-1
D: TRBD2
V: TRBV2
length: 16
CDR3: CASTEYLAGAYNEQFF
DNA: TGTGCCAGCACCGAATATCTAGCGGGAGCATACAATGAGCAGTTCTTC

size: .
J: TRBJ1-2
D: TRBD1
V: TRBV6-7
length: 18
CDR3: CASSYLPGQGGYGYGYTF
DNA: TGTGCCAGCAGTTACTTACCGGGACAGGGGGGATATGGCTATGGCTACACCTTC

size: .
J: TRBJ2-7
D: .
V: TRBV28
length: 12
CDR3: CASSLQAYEQYF
DNA: TGTGCCAGCAGCCTTCAGGCCTACGAGCAGTACTTC

size: .
J: TRBJ2-5
D: .
V: TRBV28
length: 16
CDR3: CASSFLGDSLQETQYF
DNA: TGTGCCAGCAGTTTCCTGGGGGACTCCCTCCAAGAGACCCAGTACTTC

size: .
J: TRBJ2-1
D: TRBD2
V: TRBV7-2
length: 16
CDR3: CASSLRTSTRDNEQFF
DNA: TGTGCCAGCAGCTTAAGGACTAGCACGAGGGACAATGAGCAGTTCTTC

size: .
J: TRBJ1-4
D: TRBD1
V: TRBV19
length: 16
CDR3: CASGAKQGAANEKLFF
DNA: TGTGCCAGTGGTGCGAAGCAGGGGGCGGCTAATGAAAAACTGTTTTTT

size: .
J: TRBJ2-2
D: TRBD2
V: TRBV3-1/TRBV3-2
length: 18
CDR3: CASSQATSGRPNTGELFF
DNA: TGTGCCAGCAGCCAAGCGACTAGCGGGAGGCCGAACACCGGGGAGCTGTTTTTT

size: .
J: TRBJ2-7
D: TRBD2
V: TRBV7-9
length: 15
CDR3: CASSPALAAYYEQYF
DNA: TGTGCCAGCAGCCCGGCGCTAGCGGCATACTACGAGCAGTACTTC

size: .
J: TRBJ1-1
D: .
V: TRBV28
length: 13
CDR3: CASTTGIIKGAFF
DNA: TGTGCCAGTACCACAGGCATTATCAAGGGAGCTTTCTTT

size: few
J: TRBJ2-2
D: TRBD2
V: TRBV19
length: 16
CDR3: CASSMEGGRAYGELFF
DNA: TGTGCCAGTAGTATGGAAGGCGGGAGGGCCTACGGGGAGCTGTTTTTT

size: .
J: TRBJ2-6
D: TRBD2
V: TRBV11-3
length: 19
CDR3: CASSLHGREVRAGANVLTF
DNA: TGTGCCAGCAGCTTACATGGGAGGGAGGTCCGTGCTGGGGCCAACGTCCTGACTTTC

size: .
J: TRBJ2-5
D: TRBD2
V: TRBV7-6
length: 16
CDR3: CASSQLAGGPGETQYF
DNA: TGTGCCAGCAGCCAACTAGCGGGAGGGCCCGGGGAGACCCAGTACTTC

size: .
J: TRBJ2-2
D: .
V: TRBV4-2
length: 18
CDR3: CASSQDLRASKRTGELFF
DNA: TGTGCCAGCAGCCAAGATCTCAGGGCTTCTAAGAGGACCGGGGAGCTGTTTTTT

size: .
J: TRBJ2-7
D: .
V: TRBV5-8
length: 13
CDR3: CASSLVVEPEQYF
DNA: TGTGCCAGCAGCTTGGTCGTTGAGCCGGAGCAGTACTTC

size: .
J: TRBJ1-2
D: TRBD1
V: TRBV27
length: 15
CDR3: CASRGTGRREGGYTF
DNA: TGTGCCAGCAGGGGGACAGGACGCCGAGAGGGGGGCTACACCTTC

size: .
J: TRBJ2-5
D: TRBD2
V: TRBV5-1
length: 15
CDR3: CASSLGPSGSETQYF
DNA: TGCGCCAGCAGCTTGGGTCCTAGCGGGAGCGAGACCCAGTACTTC

size: once
J: TRBJ2-1
D: TRBD2
V: TRBV29-1
length: 12
CDR3: CSVGLAGREQFF
DNA: TGCAGCGTTGGACTAGCGGGAAGAGAGCAGTTCTTC